This T cell receptor (beta chain) was observed in a study of cytomegalovirus exposure and HLA in healthy donors. Broader study findings: In a later analysis, HLA-C alleles had the fewest associated TCRs, DRB1 alleles the most.

As for this clone: Its antigen remains unknown.

The CDR3 has 16 residues. V was cut by 3 bases and J by 10 bases, with 24 bases left in between. CDR1 and CDR2 (germline): MDHEN, SYDVKM. PCR employed 60 Vbeta and 13 Jbeta primers. Measured with immunoSEQ multiplex PCR; TCRdb has only the in-frame clones, and not every one. Of over 150,000 clones in the sample, around three quarters were seen once. The sample was PBMCs. This clonotype originated in a woman aged 40 to 49 in good health and CMV-seronegative. V gene TRBV28 combines with J gene TRBJ1-1; D uncertain. CDR3 bases: TGTGCCAGCAGTTTTTTATCGTCGGGTTATAGGTTGGTAGCTTTCTTT. Translating gives CASSFLSSGYRLVAFF.